This T cell receptor beta chain came from a study of shared clonotypes between healthy human individuals. Study findings and constraints: Measured sharing among donors was expected to vary with sequencing depth.

The CDR3 is made up of 11 amino acids. V was trimmed by 10 bases and J by 4 bases, leaving 11 bases between them. From germline, CDR1 is MNHEY and CDR2 SMNVEV (reference sequence). Authors' processing steps: Owing to the provision of junction-only sequences devoid of quality scores by immunoSEQ, filtering differed. Assay used: immunoSEQ multiplex PCR; TCRdb lists only in-frame clones, some missing. For V, J and clone size, that table is used; D and trimming come from the DNA. The data hold about 1.1 million clones, with around three quarters observed a single time. Points on this clone: Its antigen is undetermined.

The chain employs TRBV27 and TRBJ2-7; D could derive from TRBD1 or TRBD2 (5 bases each). Material: memory CD4+ T cells from PBMCs. The subset: CD45RA-negative fraction. The TCR sequence derives from a man in his late teens or twenties in good health. Some clones in this sample may be carry-over from other donors' samples. CDR3 in DNA: TGTGCCATCCCGGGGCGGTACGAGCAGTACTTC. Its translation is CAIPGRYEQYF.